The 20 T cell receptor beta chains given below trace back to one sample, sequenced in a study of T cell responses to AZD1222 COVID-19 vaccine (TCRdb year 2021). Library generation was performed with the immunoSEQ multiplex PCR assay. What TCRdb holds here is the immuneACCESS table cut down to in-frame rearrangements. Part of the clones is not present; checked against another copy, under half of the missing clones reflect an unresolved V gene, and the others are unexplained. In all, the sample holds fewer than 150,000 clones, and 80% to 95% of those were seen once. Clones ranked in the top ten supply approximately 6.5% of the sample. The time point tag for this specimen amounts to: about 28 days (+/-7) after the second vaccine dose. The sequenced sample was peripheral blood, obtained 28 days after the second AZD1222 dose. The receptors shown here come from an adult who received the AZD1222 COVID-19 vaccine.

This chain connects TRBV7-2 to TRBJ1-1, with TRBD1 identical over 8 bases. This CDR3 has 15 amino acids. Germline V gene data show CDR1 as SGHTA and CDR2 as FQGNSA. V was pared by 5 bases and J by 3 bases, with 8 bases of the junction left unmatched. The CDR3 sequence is CASSLGQGVYTEAFF. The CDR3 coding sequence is TGTGCCAGCAGCCTCGGACAGGGAGTGTACACTGAAGCTTTCTTT.

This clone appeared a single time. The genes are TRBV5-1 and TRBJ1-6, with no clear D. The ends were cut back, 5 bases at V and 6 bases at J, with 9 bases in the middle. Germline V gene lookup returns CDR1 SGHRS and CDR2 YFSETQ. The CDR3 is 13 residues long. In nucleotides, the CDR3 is TGCGCCAGCAGGGCGAGAAGTAATTCACCCCTCCACTTT. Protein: CASRARSNSPLHF.

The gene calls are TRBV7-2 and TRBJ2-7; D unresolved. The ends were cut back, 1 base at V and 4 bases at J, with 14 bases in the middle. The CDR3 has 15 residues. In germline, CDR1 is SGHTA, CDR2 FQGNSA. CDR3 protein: CASSLDSLQQYEQYF. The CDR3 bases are TGTGCCAGCAGCTTAGACAGTTTGCAGCAATACGAGCAGTACTTC.

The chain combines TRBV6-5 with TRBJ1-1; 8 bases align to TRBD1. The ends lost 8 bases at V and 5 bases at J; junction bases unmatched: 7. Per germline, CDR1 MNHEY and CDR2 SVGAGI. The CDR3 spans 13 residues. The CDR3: CASEQGAWTEAFF. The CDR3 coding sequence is TGTGCCAGCGAGCAGGGGGCGTGGACTGAAGCTTTCTTT.

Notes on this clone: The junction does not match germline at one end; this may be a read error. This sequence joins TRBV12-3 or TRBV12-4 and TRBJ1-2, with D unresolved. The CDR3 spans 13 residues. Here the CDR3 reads CTSSRGEEFGYTF. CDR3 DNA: TGTACCAGCAGCCGCGGGGAGGAGTTTGGCTACACCTTC.

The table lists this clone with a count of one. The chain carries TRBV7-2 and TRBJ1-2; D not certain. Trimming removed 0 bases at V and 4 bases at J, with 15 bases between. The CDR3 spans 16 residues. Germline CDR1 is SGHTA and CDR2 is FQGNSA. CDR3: CASSLATGSSLYGYTF. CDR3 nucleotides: TGTGCCAGCAGCTTAGCGACTGGGTCCTCACTCTATGGCTACACCTTC.

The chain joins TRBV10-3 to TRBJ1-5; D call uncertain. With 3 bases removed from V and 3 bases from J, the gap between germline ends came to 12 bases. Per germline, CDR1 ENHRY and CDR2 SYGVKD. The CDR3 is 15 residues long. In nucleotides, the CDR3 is TGTGCCATCAGTGACCAACTAACGGACAATCAGCCCCAGCATTTT. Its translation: CAISDQLTDNQPQHF.

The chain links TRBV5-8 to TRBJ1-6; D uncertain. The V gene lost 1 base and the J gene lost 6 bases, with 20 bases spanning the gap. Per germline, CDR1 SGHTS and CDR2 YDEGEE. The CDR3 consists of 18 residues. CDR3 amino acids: CASSLSHISYSVNSPLHF. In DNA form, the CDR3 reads TGTGCCAGCAGCTTGTCCCACATTTCGTACAGCGTTAATTCACCCCTCCACTTT. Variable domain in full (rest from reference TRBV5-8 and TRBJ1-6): EAGVTQSPTHLIKTRGQQATLRCSPISGHTSVYWYQQALGLGLQFLLWYDEGEERNRGNFPPRFSGRQFPNYSSELNVNALELEDSALYLCASSLSHISYSVNSPLHFGNGTRLTVT.

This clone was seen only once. The CDR3 DNA follows: TGTGCCAGTAGTACCTACTCGACAGGAGGAAACACCATATATTTT. It translates to CASSTYSTGGNTIYF. The genes are TRBV19 and TRBJ1-3, with a tentative D call TRBD1 (6 bases). The CDR3 totals 15 residues. The germline V gene has CDR1 LNHDA and CDR2 SQIVND (reference sequence). Trimming took off 4 bases at V and 4 bases at J, with 14 bases between the two ends.

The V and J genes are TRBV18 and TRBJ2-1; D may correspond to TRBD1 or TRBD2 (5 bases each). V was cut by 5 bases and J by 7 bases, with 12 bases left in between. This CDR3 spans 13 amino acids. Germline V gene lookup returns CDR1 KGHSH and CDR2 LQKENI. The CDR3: CASSRGEGNEQFF. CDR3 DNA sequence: TGTGCCAGCTCAAGGGGAGAAGGAAATGAGCAGTTCTTC.

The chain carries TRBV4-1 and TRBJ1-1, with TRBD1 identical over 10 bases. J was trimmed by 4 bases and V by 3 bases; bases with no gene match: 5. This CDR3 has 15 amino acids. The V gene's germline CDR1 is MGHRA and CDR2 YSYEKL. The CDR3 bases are TGCGCCAGCAGCCAGGTCTGGACAGGGGGCACTGAAGCTTTCTTT. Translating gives CASSQVWTGGTEAFF.

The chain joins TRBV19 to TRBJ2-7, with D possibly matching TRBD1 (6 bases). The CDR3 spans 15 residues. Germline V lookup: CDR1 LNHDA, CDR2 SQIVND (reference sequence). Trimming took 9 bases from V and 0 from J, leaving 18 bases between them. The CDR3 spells CASTPVAGASYEQYF. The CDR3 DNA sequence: TGTGCCAGCACCCCCGTCGCAGGGGCCTCCTACGAGCAGTACTTC.

The CDR3 loop is CASSQPYQGGGDEQFF. The CDR3, as DNA: TGCGCCAGCAGCCAACCTTATCAGGGTGGCGGGGATGAGCAGTTCTTC. The J gene is TRBJ2-1, the V gene TRBV4-1, with a possible D match to TRBD2 (6 bases). V was clipped by 2 bases and J by 8 bases, with 19 bases between them. The V gene's germline CDR1 is MGHRA and CDR2 YSYEKL. CDR3 length equals 16 residues.

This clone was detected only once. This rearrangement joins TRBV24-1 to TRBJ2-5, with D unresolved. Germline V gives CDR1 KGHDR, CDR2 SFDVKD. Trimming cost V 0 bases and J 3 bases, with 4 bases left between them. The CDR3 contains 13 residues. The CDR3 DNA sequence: TGTGCCACCAGTGATTTGGCGGAAGAGACCCAGTACTTC. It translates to CATSDLAEETQYF.

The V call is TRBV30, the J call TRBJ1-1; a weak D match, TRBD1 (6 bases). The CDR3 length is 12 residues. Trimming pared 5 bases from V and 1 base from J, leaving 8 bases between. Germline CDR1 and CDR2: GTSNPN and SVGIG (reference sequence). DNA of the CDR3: TGTGCCTGGGGACAGCCGAACACTGAAGCTTTCTTT. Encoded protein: CAWGQPNTEAFF.

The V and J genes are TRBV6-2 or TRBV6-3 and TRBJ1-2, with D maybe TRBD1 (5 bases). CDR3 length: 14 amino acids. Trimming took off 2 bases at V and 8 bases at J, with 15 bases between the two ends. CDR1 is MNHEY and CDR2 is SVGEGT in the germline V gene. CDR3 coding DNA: TGTGCCAGCAGTTACAGTGGATATGGGGCCGGCTACACCTTC. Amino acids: CASSYSGYGAGYTF.

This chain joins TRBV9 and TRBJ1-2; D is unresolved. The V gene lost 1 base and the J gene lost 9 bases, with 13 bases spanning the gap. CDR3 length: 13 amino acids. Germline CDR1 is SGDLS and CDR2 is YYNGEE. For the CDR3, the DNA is TGTGCCAGCAGCGTAACGGAATATGCGAGCTACACCTTC. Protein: CASSVTEYASYTF.

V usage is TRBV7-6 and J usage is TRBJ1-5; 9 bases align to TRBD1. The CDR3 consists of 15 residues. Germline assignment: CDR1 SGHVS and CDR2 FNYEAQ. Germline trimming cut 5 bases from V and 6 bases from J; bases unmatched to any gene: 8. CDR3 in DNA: TGTGCCAGCAGCCGTGACAGGGGGAGGGGTCAGCCCCAGCATTTT. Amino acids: CASSRDRGRGQPQHF.

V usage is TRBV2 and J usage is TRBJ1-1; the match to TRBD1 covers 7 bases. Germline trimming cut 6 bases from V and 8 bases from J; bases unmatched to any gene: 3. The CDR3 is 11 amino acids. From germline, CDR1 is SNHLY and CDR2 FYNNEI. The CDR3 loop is CASRGQYEAFF. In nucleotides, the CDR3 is TGTGCCAGCAGGGGACAGTACGAAGCTTTCTTT.

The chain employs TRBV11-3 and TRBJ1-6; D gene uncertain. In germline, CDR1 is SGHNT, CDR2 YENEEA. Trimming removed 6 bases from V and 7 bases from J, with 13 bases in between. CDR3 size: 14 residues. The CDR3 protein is CASRLRVPNSPLHF. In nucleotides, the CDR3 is TGTGCCAGCAGGCTTAGGGTCCCCAATTCACCCCTCCACTTT.